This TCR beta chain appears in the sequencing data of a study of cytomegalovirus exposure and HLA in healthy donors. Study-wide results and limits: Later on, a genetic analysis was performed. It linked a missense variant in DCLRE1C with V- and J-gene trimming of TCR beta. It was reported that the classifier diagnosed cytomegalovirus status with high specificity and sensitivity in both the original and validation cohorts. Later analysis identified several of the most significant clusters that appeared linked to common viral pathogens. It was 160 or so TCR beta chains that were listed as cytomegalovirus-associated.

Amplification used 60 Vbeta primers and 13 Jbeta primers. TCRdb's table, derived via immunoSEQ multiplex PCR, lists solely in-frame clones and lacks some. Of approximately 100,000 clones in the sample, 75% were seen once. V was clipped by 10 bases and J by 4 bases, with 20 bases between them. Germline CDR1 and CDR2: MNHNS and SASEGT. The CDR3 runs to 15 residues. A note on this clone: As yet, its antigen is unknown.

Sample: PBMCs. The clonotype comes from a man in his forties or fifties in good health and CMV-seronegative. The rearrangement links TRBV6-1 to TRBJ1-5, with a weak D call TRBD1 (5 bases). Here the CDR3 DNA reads TGTGCCACGCAAAAGGGGCAGGGAAGAAATCAGCCCCAGCATTTT. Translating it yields CATQKGQGRNQPQHF.